Below, one T cell receptor beta chain is given with its context. It lacks a known antigen. Base qualities are missing; no much larger clone stands one base away. Explained via the paper, the time point label denotes: baseline before oral tofacitinib. Peripheral blood and lesional scalp punch biopsies were obtained from patients with alopecia areata. PBMCs were separated by density centrifugation and stained for CD3, CD4 and CD8, after which CD4+ and CD8+ T cells were sorted on a FACSAria. Preparation of the library involved the immunoSEQ multiplex PCR assay. For TCR sequencing, RNA was extracted from every sample and reverse transcribed into cDNA to serve as template. SuperScript III was used to make first-strand cDNA, primed with a 2:1 mix of oligo-dT and random hexamers. A synthetic immune receptor repertoire was used to measure amplification bias, and any remaining bias was corrected computationally. Regarding the original processing steps: Raw reads were preprocessed to remove errors, and CDR3 was defined by IMGT conventions from the conserved cysteine to phenylalanine. Clonality was calculated as 1 minus Shannon entropy normalized by log2 of the number of productive unique TCRs. CD4 or CD8 identity of scalp clones was inferred by cross-referencing scalp TCRbeta sequences with sorted blood CD4 and CD8 repertoires. Held by TCRdb, this immuneACCESS table contains in-frame sequences only and omits some clones. Under half of the omission traces to an unresolved V gene where checked; the cause of the rest is unknown. From that table come the V and J calls and clone size; the DNA was used to work out D and trimming. This sample lists under 300,000 clones; around two thirds were detected once. The biggest ten clones account for approximately 1.2% of the sample.

This sample is drawn from a study of CD8+ T cells in alopecia areata (dated by TCRdb to between 2017 and 2018). With respect to the entire study: The treated patients, all with moderate-to-severe alopecia areata, were enrolled in an open-label pilot trial of oral tofacitinib given at 5 to 10 mg twice daily. Biopsies were taken from tofacitinib-treated patients at baseline and at 4 and 24 weeks of treatment, and a later scalp biopsy was taken in several of the tofacitinib-treated patients. On the human side, TCRbeta sequencing was run on scalp tissue and on sorted CD4+ and CD8+ peripheral blood T cells from healthy controls and from alopecia areata patients with either patchy or totalis/universalis disease. RNA was extracted with the PAXgene miRNA kit for fixed scalp, the miRNeasy kit for PBMCs, and the RNeasy kit for mouse skin. High-throughput TCRbeta sequencing was used to examine T cell clonal expansion in alopecia areata in both the C3H/HeJ mouse model and human patients. TCRbeta CDR3 regions were amplified by immunoSEQ multiplex PCR with 35 Vbeta forward and 13 Jbeta reverse primers. Clonality in the scalp was compared among normal scalp (n=4), patchy alopecia areata scalp (n=8), and alopecia totalis/universalis scalp (n=8). Tofacitinib was administered for 6 to 18 months, and 6 months of follow-up off drug were then conducted to assess delayed response and recurrence.

The investigation overall reported the following: Compared with normal scalp, lesional scalp had higher clonality and more expanded CD8+ clones, particularly in alopecia totalis/universalis, a pattern that suggests antigenic drive. Shared TCR sequences between patients were less evident than in mice, which may be partly attributable to HLA diversity in the patient population. Unlike mouse skin, where gammadelta T cells dominate, normal human skin contains resident alphabeta T cells that get sequenced too, which complicates analysis of the scalp TCR repertoire.

The sequence was collected from a human donor with alopecia areata. The sequencing used CD4+ T cells sorted from blood, collected at week 0.

Read as DNA, the sequence is TGTGCCAGCAGCGTAGACTACACAGATACGCAGTATTTT. Translated, it reads CASSVDYTDTQYF. The V and J genes are TRBV7-2 and TRBJ2-3; TRBD2 might be the D gene, on 5 matching bases. CDR1 and CDR2 are drawn from the germline V gene: SGHTA, FQGNSA. From its cysteine to its phenylalanine, the CDR3 spans 13 amino acids. Of the read, only the CDR3 DNA is kept; its 39 bases are in frame from base 1. Trimming at the junction amounts to 5 bases on V and 2 bases on J, and the germline ends lie 8 bases apart.